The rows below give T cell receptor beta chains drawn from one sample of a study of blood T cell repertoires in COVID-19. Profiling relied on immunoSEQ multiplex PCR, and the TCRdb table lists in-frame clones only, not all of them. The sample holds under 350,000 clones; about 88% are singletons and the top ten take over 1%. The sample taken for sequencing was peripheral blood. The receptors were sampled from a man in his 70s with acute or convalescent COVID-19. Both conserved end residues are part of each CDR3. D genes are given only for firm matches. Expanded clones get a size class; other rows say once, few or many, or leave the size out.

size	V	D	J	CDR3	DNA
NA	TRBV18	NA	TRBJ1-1	CASSPLSGAMNTEAFF	TGTGCCAGCTCACCTCTGAGCGGCGCAATGAACACTGAAGCTTTCTTT
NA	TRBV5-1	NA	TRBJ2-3	CASSSGETDTQYF	TGCGCCAGCAGTTCAGGGGAAACAGATACGCAGTATTTT
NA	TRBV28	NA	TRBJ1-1	CASLVPSRDEAFF	TGTGCCAGCCTCGTTCCCTCGCGCGATGAAGCTTTCTTT
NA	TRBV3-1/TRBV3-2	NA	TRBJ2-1	CASSRQPTGYNEQFF	TGTGCCAGCAGCCGCCAACCAACAGGATACAATGAGCAGTTCTTC
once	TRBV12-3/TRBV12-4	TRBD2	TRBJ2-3	CASRTQLAGTQYF	TGTGCCAGCAGGACCCAACTAGCGGGCACGCAGTATTTT
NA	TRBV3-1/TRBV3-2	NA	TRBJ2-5	CASLGDGETQYF	TGTGCCAGTCTAGGGGATGGGGAGACCCAGTACTTC
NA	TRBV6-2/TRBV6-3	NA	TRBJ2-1	CASSYEAKFEQFF	TGTGCCAGCAGTTACGAGGCGAAATTTGAGCAGTTCTTC
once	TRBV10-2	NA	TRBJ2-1	CASSDPGTPYNEQFF	TGCGCCAGCAGTGACCCCGGGACACCGTACAATGAGCAGTTCTTC
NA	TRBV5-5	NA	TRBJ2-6	CASSWGGGANVLTF	TGTGCCAGCAGCTGGGGAGGTGGGGCCAACGTCCTGACTTTC
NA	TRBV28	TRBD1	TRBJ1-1	CASDVTGGISEAFF	TGTGCCAGCGACGTTACAGGGGGCATCTCTGAAGCTTTCTTT
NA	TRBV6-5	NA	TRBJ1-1	CASTGMNTEAFF	TGTGCCAGCACCGGGATGAACACTGAAGCTTTCTTT
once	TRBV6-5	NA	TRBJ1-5	CASLPAGGSNQPQHF	TGTGCCAGCCTCCCAGCCGGGGGAAGCAATCAGCCCCAGCATTTT
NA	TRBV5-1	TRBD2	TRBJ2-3	CASSVGAGGPADTQYF	TGCGCCAGCAGTGTTGGAGCGGGAGGGCCGGCGGATACGCAGTATTTT
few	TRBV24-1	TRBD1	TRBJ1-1	CATSARDGTGIYQAFF	TGTGCCACCAGTGCCAGGGACGGGACAGGGATTTACCAAGCTTTCTTT
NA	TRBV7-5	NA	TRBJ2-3	CARSLERLAGNPQYF	TGTGCCAGAAGCTTAGAGAGACTAGCGGGAAATCCGCAGTATTTT
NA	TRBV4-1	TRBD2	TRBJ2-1	CASSQDGDGGVRNEQFF	TGCGCCAGCAGCCAAGATGGTGACGGGGGGGTAAGGAATGAGCAGTTCTTC
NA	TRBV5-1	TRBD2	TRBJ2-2	CASSWTSAGELFF	TGCGCCAGCAGTTGGACTAGCGCCGGGGAGCTGTTTTTT
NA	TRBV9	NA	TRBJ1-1	CASSVDGHPGTEAFF	TGTGCCAGCAGCGTAGACGGCCACCCGGGGACTGAAGCTTTCTTT
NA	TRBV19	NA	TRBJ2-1	CASSIVGTSYNEQFF	TGTGCCAGTAGTATAGTAGGGACATCCTACAATGAGCAGTTCTTC
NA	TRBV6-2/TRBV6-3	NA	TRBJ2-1	CASSYSTGGPFF	TGTGCCAGCAGTTACTCCACCGGGGGGCCGTTCTTC
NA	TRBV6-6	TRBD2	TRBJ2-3	CASKGSGGLNTQYF	TGTGCCAGCAAAGGTAGCGGGGGGTTGAATACGCAGTATTTT
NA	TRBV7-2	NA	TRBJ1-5	CASSLALVGSQPQHF	TGTGCCAGCAGCTTAGCGTTGGTGGGCAGTCAGCCCCAGCATTTT
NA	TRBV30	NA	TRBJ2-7	CAWRGRVSYEQYF	TGTGCCTGGAGGGGCAGGGTTTCCTACGAGCAGTACTTC
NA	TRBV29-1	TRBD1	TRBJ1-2	CSFQWAGGATNYGYTF	TGCAGCTTCCAATGGGCAGGGGGTGCTACTAACTATGGCTACACCTTC
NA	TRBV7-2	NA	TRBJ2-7	CASSLESGRYEQYF	TGTGCCAGCAGCTTAGAATCAGGGCGGTACGAGCAGTACTTC
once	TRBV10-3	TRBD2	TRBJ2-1	CAISGPLAGGDNEQFF	TGTGCCATCAGCGGTCCGCTAGCGGGGGGAGACAATGAGCAGTTCTTC
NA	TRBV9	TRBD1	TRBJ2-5	CASSVRTGAETQYF	TGTGCCAGCAGCGTTAGGACAGGAGCGGAGACCCAGTACTTC
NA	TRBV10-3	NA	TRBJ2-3	CAISEGGSTFPQYF	TGTGCCATCAGTGAGGGCGGCTCGACCTTCCCGCAGTATTTT
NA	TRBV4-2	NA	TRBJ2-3	CASSQDLATEGDTQYF	TGTGCCAGCAGCCAAGATCTAGCGACGGAAGGGGATACGCAGTATTTT
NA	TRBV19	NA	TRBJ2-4	CASTTGALTKNIQYF	TGTGCCAGTACGACAGGCGCTTTAACCAAAAACATTCAGTACTTC
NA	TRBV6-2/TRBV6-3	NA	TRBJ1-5	CASSSPRGRGTSSNQPQHF	TGTGCCAGCAGTTCTCCCCGCGGGCGTGGAACTTCGAGCAATCAGCCCCAGCATTTT
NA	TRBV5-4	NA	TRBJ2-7	CASSLGFQGSEQYF	TGTGCCAGCAGCTTGGGGTTCCAGGGGTCCGAGCAGTACTTC
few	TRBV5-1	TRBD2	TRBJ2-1	CASSRLTSGSGNEQFF	TGCGCCAGCAGCCGATTGACTAGCGGGAGTGGCAATGAGCAGTTCTTC
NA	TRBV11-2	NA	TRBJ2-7	CASSRTGHLHF	TGTGCCAGCAGCCGGACGGGACATTTGCACTTC
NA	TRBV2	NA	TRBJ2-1	CASRIGGNEQFF	TGTGCCAGCAGGATAGGAGGCAATGAGCAGTTCTTC
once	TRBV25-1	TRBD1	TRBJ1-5	CASSATGNQPQHF	TGTGCCAGCAGTGCGACAGGGAATCAGCCCCAGCATTTT
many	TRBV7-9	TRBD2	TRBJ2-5	CASSLERGGAETQYF	TGTGCCAGCAGCTTAGAGCGGGGGGGCGCAGAGACCCAGTACTTC
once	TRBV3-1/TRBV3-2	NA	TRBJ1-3	CASSQGTGGNTIYF	TGTGCCAGCAGCCAAGGGACGGGGGGAAACACCATATATTTT
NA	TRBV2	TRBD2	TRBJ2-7	CASNLQRSGGYEQYF	TGTGCCAGCAATCTCCAACGTAGCGGGGGCTACGAGCAGTACTTC
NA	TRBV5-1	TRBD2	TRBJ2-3	CASSTRLAGSTDTQYF	TGCGCCAGCAGCACAAGACTAGCGGGTAGCACAGATACGCAGTATTTT
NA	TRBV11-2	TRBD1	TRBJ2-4	CASSHNWDRVTKNIQYF	TGTGCCAGCAGCCACAATTGGGACAGGGTTACCAAAAACATTCAGTACTTC
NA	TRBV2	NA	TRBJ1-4	CASSELRGSGEKLFF	TGTGCCAGCAGTGAATTGAGAGGGTCTGGAGAAAAACTGTTTTTT
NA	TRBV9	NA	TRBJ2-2	CASSGHPRSTGELFF	TGTGCCAGCAGCGGGCACCCTAGGAGCACCGGGGAGCTGTTTTTT
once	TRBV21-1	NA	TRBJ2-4	CASSIREGEEPLAKNIQYF	TGTGCCAGCAGCATCAGGGAGGGGGAGGAGCCCCTAGCCAAAAACATTCAGTACTTC
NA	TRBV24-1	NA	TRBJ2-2	CATSSPTGELFF	TGTGCCACCTCGAGCCCCACCGGGGAGCTGTTTTTT
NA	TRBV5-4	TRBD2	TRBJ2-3	CASSLVLTSGSTDTQYF	TGTGCCAGCAGCTTGGTTTTAACTAGCGGTAGCACAGATACGCAGTATTTT
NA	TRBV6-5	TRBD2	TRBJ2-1	CASATSGARGVQFF	TGTGCCAGCGCAACTAGCGGGGCGCGGGGGGTGCAGTTCTTC
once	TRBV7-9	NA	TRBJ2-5	CASSLGIDKETQYF	TGTGCCAGCAGCTTAGGTATAGACAAAGAGACCCAGTACTTC
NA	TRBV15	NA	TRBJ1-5	CATSLFSNQPQHF	TGTGCCACCAGCCTTTTTAGCAATCAGCCCCAGCATTTT
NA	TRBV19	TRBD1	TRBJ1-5	CASSPLDRGAGQPQHF	TGTGCCAGTAGTCCCCTCGACAGGGGCGCCGGTCAGCCCCAGCATTTT
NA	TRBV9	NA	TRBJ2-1	CASSVETGSSYNEQFF	TGTGCCAGCAGCGTAGAGACGGGAAGCTCCTACAATGAGCAGTTCTTC
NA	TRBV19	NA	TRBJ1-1	CASSIVAEAFF	TGTGCCAGTAGTATCGTAGCTGAAGCTTTCTTT
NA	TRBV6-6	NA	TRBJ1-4	CASSYRTAFNEKLFF	TGTGCCAGCAGTTACAGGACAGCTTTTAATGAAAAACTGTTTTTT
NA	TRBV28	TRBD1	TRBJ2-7	CASTIRQGTYEQYF	TGTGCCAGCACGATAAGACAGGGAACCTACGAGCAGTACTTC
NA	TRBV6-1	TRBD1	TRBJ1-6	CASSADRGHKLSPLHF	TGTGCCAGCAGTGCGGACAGGGGGCATAAGCTTTCACCCCTCCACTTT
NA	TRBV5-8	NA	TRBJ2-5	CASSSSRIATQYF	TGTGCCAGCAGCAGCAGCCGGATAGCGACCCAGTACTTC
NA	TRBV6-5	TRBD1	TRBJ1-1	CASSSRDRGFAAFF	TGTGCCAGCAGTAGCCGGGACAGGGGTTTTGCGGCTTTCTTT
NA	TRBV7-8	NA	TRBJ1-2	CASTLGGPVSYGYTF	TGTGCCAGCACCTTAGGAGGCCCAGTAAGCTATGGCTACACCTTC
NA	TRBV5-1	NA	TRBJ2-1	CASSLEAVLQSSYNEQFF	TGCGCCAGCAGCTTGGAGGCAGTGTTACAGAGCTCCTACAATGAGCAGTTCTTC